This T cell receptor beta chain appears in the sequencing data of a study of human T cells and chemical hapten exposure (dated by TCRdb to about 2021). The study in broad terms: For sensitization, 2% DPC in acetone was applied to a roughly 2 cm by roughly 2 cm area of upper inner arm skin. Around 30 alopecia patients provided blood for TCR sequencing at one to four time points (pre-sensitization, 2, 6 and 24 weeks). The study tracked peripheral blood TCR repertoire changes in vivo during primary and secondary sensitization to the hapten diphenylcyclopropenone (DPC) in alopecia patients. Blood was sampled from patients pre-sensitization (week 0) and at 2, 6 and about 24 weeks after DPC sensitization. Libraries were combined into a pool for sequencing, and differences in TCR yield between samples came mainly from small differences in library volumes within the pool. Throughout the roughly 26-week study period, patients were also given weekly therapeutic DPC doses on the scalp. Patch tests used Finn chambers with 0.01% DPC on the upper back, scored after 6 days by International Contact Dermatitis Research Group standards. The patient cohort, mostly female, included alopecia areata with under or over 50% scalp involvement, alopecia totalis and alopecia universalis. The research as a whole found: Patch test score correlated positively with the number of PT1 expanded TCRs, reaching significance at thresholds 8, 16 and 32 but not at 4. Repeated subsampling changed both the strength of the expansion versus patch-test correlation and the threshold at which the correlation became significant. The number of TCRs above 1 in 1000 frequency did not change with DPC sensitization; there was no evidence of global repertoire structure alterations. All patients had alopecia, a presumed autoimmune disease, so their immune response might differ from that of healthy individuals. Compared with pre-sensitization or healthy control sets, expanded TCRs formed significantly more large CDR3 similarity clusters, which is consistent with antigen-driven responses.

Interpreted using the paper, the time point label stands for: patch test 3, about 24 weeks after DPC sensitization. The treatment or condition label here, explained by the study, means: therapeutic diphenylcyclopropenone sensitization with weekly scalp DPC. At each patch-test visit, blood was drawn before the patch test was applied. Patients were considered eligible if aged 18 to 70, diagnosed with alopecia and deemed suitable for DPC therapy, and patients were excluded if pregnant. Total RNA was extracted from unfractionated whole blood that had been collected in Tempus Blood RNA tubes. Library creation used RACE. Data came from a NextSeq 500. During library preparation, unique molecular identifiers were attached to individual cDNA molecules so that TCRs could be counted in a quantitative, reproducible way. For every blood RNA sample, sequencing covered both the TCR alpha and TCR beta chains. The authors' pipeline ran thus. Samples had a median of about 90,000 TCRs, with a range from 23,224 to 690,600. V, J and CDR3 annotation of the TCR reads was performed with the Decombinator software suite. For the PS versus PT1 abundance plots, all samples were subsampled to the same number of TCRs (28,000). TCRs were defined as expanded if absent before sensitization and observed at least eight times at the 2-week time point. TCRdb reran the public reads through fastp at Q25 and MiXCR, keeping productive beta chains. Each entry is one CDR3 protein sequence, shown with its most common DNA and genes. TCRdb's processing, not the authors', yielded these V and J calls. This sample is represented by 50,000 to 70,000 distinct CDR3 sequences; 9.5% to 15% of them were singletons. The top ten clones comprise 2.4% of the sample.

Comment on this clonotype: Its antigen is currently not known. One base away there is no much larger clone; base qualities are not given.

The CDR1 and CDR2 encoded by the germline V gene are SQVTM and ANQGSEA. The CDR3 has 11 amino acids, counting the end cysteine and phenylalanine. CDR3 DNA is the only sequence kept; it has 33 bases, read in frame from the first base. V was cut back by 8 bases and J by 4 bases, leaving a gap of 9 bases between them. The sample consisted of whole blood, taken in connection with sensitization to the hapten diphenylcyclopropenone (DPC). The V and J segments used are TRBV29-1 and TRBJ2-1, with the D gene not confidently named. The sequence was collected from a man aged 30 to 39 with alopecia areata. Some clones in this sample may be carry-over from other donors' samples. Here the CDR3 is given as CSSFQYNEQFF. The nucleotides read TGCAGCTCATTCCAGTACAATGAGCAGTTCTTC.